The source of this TCR beta chain is a study of blood T cell repertoires in COVID-19. As for the study in general: In each case, the material was cDNA or gDNA derived from T cells, B-cell-depleted T cells, or PBMCs.

Repertoires were generated with immunoSEQ multiplex PCR, while TCRdb's copy carries only in-frame clones and drops some. The sample comprises 58,000 or so clones, roughly 71% of which are singletons, and 28% rests with the top ten. The J segment lost 2 bases and the V segment lost 3 bases, leaving 11 bases of the junction unmatched. Germline CDR1 is MGHRA and CDR2 is YSYEKL. The CDR3 contains 17 residues. The receptor comes from a woman of 80 years or more with acute or convalescent COVID-19. The rearrangement links TRBV4-1 to TRBJ2-5; 8 positions match TRBD2. Sequencing was performed on peripheral blood. CDR3 amino acids: CASSQIPGGGLQETQYF. The CDR3 DNA is TGCGCCAGCAGCCAGATCCCCGGGGGGGGACTGCAAGAGACCCAGTACTTC.